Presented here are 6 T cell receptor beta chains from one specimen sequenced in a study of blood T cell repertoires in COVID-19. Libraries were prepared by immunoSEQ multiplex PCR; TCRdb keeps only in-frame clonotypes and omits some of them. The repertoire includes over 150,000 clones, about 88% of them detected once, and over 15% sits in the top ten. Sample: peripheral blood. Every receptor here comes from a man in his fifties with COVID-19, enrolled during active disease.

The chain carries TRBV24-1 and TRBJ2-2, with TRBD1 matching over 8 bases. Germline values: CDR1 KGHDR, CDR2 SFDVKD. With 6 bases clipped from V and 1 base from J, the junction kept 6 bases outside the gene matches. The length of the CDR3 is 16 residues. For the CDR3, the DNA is TGTGCCACCAGTCGAGAGGGGACAGGGAACACCGGGGAGCTGTTTTTT. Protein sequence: CATSREGTGNTGELFF.

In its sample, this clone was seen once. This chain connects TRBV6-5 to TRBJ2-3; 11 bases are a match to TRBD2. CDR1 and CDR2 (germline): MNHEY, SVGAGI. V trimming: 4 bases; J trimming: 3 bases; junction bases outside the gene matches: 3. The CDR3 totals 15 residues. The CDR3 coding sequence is TGTGCCAGCAGTTCCGCTAGCGGGAGGACAGATACGCAGTATTTT. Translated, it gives CASSSASGRTDTQYF.

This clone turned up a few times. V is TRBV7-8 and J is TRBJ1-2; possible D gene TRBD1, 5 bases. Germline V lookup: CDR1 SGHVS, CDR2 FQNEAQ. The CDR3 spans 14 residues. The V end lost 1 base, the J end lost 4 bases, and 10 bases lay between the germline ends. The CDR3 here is CASSLEGAAYGYTF. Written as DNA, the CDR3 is TGTGCCAGCAGCTTAGAAGGGGCAGCCTATGGCTACACCTTC. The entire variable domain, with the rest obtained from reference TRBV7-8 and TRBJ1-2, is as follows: GAGVSQSPRYKVAKRGQDVALRCDPISGHVSLFWYQQALGQGPEFLTYFQNEAQLDKSGLPSDRFFAERPEGSVSTLKIQRTQQEDSAVYLCASSLEGAAYGYTFGSGTRLTVV.

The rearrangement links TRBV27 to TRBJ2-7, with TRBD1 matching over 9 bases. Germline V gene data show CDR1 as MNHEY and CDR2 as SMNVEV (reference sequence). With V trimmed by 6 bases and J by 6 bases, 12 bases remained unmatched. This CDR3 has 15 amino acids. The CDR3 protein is CASSNHRQGDREQYF. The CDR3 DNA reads TGTGCCAGCAGCAACCATAGACAGGGGGACCGCGAGCAGTACTTC.

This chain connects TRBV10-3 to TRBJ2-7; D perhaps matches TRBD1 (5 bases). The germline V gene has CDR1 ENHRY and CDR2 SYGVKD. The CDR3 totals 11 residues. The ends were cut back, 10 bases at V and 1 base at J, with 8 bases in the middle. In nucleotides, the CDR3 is TGTGCCACCCGACAGTCCTACGAGCAGTACTTC. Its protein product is CATRQSYEQYF.

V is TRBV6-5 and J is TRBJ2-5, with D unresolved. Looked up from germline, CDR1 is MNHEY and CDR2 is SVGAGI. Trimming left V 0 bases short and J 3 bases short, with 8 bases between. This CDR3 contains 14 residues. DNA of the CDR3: TGTGCCAGCAGTTACTCTAGTAGCAAAGAGACCCAGTACTTC. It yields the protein CASSYSSSKETQYF.